Sequencing of this TCR beta chain was carried out in a study of cytomegalovirus exposure and HLA in healthy donors. The primer mix had 60 Vbeta and 13 Jbeta primers. The method was immunoSEQ multiplex PCR; TCRdb's version includes in-frame clones alone and lacks a portion of them. The sample lists roughly 220,000 clones, approximately 80% occurring once. The CDR3 has 15 residues. CDR1 is SEHNR and CDR2 is FQNEAQ in the germline V gene (reference sequence). Deletions cut 1 base from V and 7 bases from J, with 16 bases between. This TCR was recovered from a man aged 25-45 years in good health and CMV-seronegative. The chain recombines TRBV7-9 with TRBJ1-2; D not certain. Material for sequencing was PBMCs. CDR3 protein: CASSLVGEALSGYTF. For the CDR3, the DNA is TGTGCCAGCAGCTTAGTTGGCGAGGCCCTAAGTGGCTACACCTTC.